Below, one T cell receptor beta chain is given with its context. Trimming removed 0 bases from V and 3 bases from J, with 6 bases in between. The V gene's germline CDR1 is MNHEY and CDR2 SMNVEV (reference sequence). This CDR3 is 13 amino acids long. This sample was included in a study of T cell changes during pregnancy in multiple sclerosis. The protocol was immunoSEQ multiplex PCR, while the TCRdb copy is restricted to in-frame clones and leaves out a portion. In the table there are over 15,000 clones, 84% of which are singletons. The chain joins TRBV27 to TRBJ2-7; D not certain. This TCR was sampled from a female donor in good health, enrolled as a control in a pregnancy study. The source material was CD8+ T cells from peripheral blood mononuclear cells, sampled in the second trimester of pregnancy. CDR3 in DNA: TGTGCCAGCAGTTTATCCTACGGCTACGAGCAGTACTTC. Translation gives CASSLSYGYEQYF.